Listed here is a single TCR beta chain. Its specific antigen is unknown. No base-level quality is on record; no much larger clone is a single base apart. Measured from the cysteine to the phenylalanine, the CDR3 is 12 residues long. Kept here is only the CDR3 DNA, which spans 36 bases and is read in frame from base 1. Sequences MNHEY (CDR1) and SVGAGI (CDR2) are obtained from the germline V gene. The junction shows trimming of 6 bases on V and 6 bases on J, plus 12 bases between the germline ends. This sample is part of a study of HIV-infected patients and healthy controls (dated 2014 in TCRdb). Looking at the study overall: The study tested whether deep TCR repertoire sequencing of HIV patients' small blood samples could capture immune perturbation and reconstitution. Here is what the overall study found, with its caveats: Alpha-beta chain pairing was not determined in the samples. HLA typing of donors was not performed in the study. More CDR3s were shared between individuals among healthy controls than among HIV+ patients, as measured by Jaccard index and by the count of highly shared sequences. During therapy, a significant decrease in frequency was seen for HIV-associated CDR3s, whereas no significant change was found for CMV-associated CDR3s, although most of them became more frequent. Significantly different mean usage between HIV-infected patients and controls was observed for eight alpha and eight beta V genes. The use of whole blood limited sequencing depth and precluded separation of the dynamics of distinct T-cell subpopulations. Comparisons were complicated by unequal numbers of distinct sequences between patients and controls, and rare events from HIV-infected data were overweighted by size-matching. Compared with untreated HIV+ repertoires, healthy control repertoires had roughly threefold more distinct CDR3s and a higher Shannon diversity. MAIT cell alpha-chain CDR3s were present at high frequency in healthy controls but severely depleted in HIV+ repertoires. Processing was restricted to sixteen HIV-infected individuals, which the authors judged to be a major constraint on the generalizability of the findings. HIV-infected repertoires showed significantly elevated mean Gini indices relative to controls, which possibly reflects oligoclonality. The study cohorts differed slightly in age and sex profile, but those differences did not account for the observed differences in diversity. Size-matched repertoire data did not replicate the apparent post-therapy recovery of the Gini index in HIV-infected patients.

Whole blood was used without fractionating the cells, so the repertoire represented all peripheral T cells without sorting. As controls, roughly 11 uninfected healthy donors were sampled, and several of those donors gave samples twice, approximately 3 months apart. For RNA extraction, about 2.3 ml of peripheral blood was drawn into Tempus tubes. Residual genomic DNA was removed with the TURBO-DNase kit and globin mRNA was depleted with GLOBINclear. SuperScript III was used to reverse transcribe 500 ng RNA with primers targeting the alpha and beta constant regions. Separate alpha and beta chain libraries were made by chain-specific third strand synthesis with multiplexing indices. The protocol used a single primer pair to amplify all rearrangements within a chain, which avoided primer bias, and attached molecular barcodes to each cDNA molecule. T4 RNA Ligase 1 joined purified cDNA to a 5' RACE adapter that carried a random hexamer and the SP2 sequencing primer site. Second strand synthesis was primed from the SP2 site with Phusion polymerase, using slow temperature ramps to favor optimal annealing. Two random hexamer sequences, both added before amplification and joined together, made up the 12-nucleotide barcode of each molecule. P5 and P7 adapter elements plus a second index were added in a short first PCR, which was followed by a roughly 21-cycle amplification PCR with P5s and P7 primers. A total of 25 to 30 PCR cycles were applied to the libraries, which were quantified on a Qubit, sized on a Bioanalyzer, and diluted to approximately 3.7 nM. Normalized libraries were sequenced on an Illumina MiSeq with 2 x 250 paired-end kits. Reverse transcription reactions were cleaned up on MinElute columns and eluted into about 9.3 ul Tris-Cl. The adapter ligations were run for around 25 hours at 16 degrees C, and AMPure XP beads at a 1:1 ratio were afterwards used to clean them. The source study handled its data this way. A modified Decombinator that output V, J, insert and barcode information was used to process the demultiplexed FASTQ files. Any sequence that shared a barcode yet differed from the dominant sequence was discarded as an error, and the number of original cDNA molecules was estimated by counting barcodes clustered at Levenshtein distance 3. The R packages ineq, vegan, igraph and RCytoscape were used for downstream analyses, with IMGT nomenclature and CDR3 definitions applied. The authors computed V gene usage over distinct sequences and counted each TCR a single time to avoid skew from clonal expansion. Within a donor, similarity networks joined unique CDR3 amino acid sequences in every case where two of them were separated by a single Levenshtein edit. In the repertoires, a search was made for a compiled set of published HIV-specific CDR3s (roughly 100 alpha, several hundred beta) and CMV-specific CDR3s (about 13 alpha, some 250 beta). Random subsampling to size-matched repertoires demonstrated that the decreased diversity in patients did not result from their lower sequence numbers. Using fastp trimming at Q25 and MiXCR clonotype assembly, TCRdb reanalyzed the public sequencing data and kept in-frame beta chains. All rows with the same CDR3 protein become a single entry with the most common DNA and genes. In this record, the V and J calls reflect TCRdb's handling and not the investigators' own analysis. For this sample there are about 12,000 distinct CDR3 sequences; approximately 10% appear just once. The ten largest make up under 6.5% of the sample.

The rearrangement combines TRBV6-5 with TRBJ2-7; the D gene is perhaps TRBD2, on 5 matching bases. The sample consisted of blood. The sequence came from an adult in good health. The CDR3 reads CASSRDESEQYF. The DNA sequence is given as TGTGCCAGCAGCCGGGATGAGAGCGAGCAGTACTTC.